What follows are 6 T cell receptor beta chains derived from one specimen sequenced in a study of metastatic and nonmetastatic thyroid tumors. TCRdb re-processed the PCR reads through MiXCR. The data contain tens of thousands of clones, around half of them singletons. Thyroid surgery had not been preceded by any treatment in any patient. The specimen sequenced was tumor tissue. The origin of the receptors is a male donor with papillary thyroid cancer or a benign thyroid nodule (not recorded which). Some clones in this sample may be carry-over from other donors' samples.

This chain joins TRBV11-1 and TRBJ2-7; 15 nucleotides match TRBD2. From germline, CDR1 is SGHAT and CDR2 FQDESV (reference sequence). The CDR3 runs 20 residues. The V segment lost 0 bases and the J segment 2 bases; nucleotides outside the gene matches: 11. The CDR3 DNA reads TGTGCCAGCAGCTTAGCGCCCAAGGGACTAGCGGGGGGATCAGCCTACGAGCAGTACTTC. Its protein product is CASSLAPKGLAGGSAYEQYF.

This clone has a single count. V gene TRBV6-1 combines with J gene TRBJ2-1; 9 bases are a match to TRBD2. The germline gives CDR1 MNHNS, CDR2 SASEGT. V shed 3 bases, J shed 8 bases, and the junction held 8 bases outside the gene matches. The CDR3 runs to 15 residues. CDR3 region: CASSDPGTSSYEQFF. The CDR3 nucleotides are TGTGCCAGCAGTGACCCCGGGACTAGCTCATATGAGCAGTTCTTC.

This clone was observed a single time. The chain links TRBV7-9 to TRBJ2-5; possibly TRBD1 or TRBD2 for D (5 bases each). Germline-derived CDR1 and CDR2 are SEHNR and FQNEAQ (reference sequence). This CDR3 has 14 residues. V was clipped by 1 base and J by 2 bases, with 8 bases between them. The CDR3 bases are TGTGCCAGCAGCTTAGTAGGGACGCAAGAGACCCAGTACTTC. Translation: CASSLVGTQETQYF.

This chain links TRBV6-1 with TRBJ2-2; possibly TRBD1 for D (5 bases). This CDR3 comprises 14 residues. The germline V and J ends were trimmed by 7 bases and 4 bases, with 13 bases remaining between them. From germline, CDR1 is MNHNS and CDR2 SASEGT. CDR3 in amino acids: CASTLPDITGELFF. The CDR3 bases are TGTGCCAGCACCCTACCGGACATCACCGGGGAGCTGTTTTTT.

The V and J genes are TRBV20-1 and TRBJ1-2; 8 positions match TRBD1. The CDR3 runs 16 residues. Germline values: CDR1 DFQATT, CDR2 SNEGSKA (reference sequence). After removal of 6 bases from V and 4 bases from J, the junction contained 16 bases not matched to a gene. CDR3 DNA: TGCAGTGCGTGGTCGGTCGGGCAGGGGGCTACCTATGGCTACACCTTC. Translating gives CSAWSVGQGATYGYTF.

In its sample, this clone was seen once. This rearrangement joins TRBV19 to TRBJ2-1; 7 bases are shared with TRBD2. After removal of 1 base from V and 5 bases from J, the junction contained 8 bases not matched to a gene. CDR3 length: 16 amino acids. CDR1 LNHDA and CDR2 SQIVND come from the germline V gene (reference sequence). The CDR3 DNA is TGTGCCAGTAGTATAGGGGGGAGGGGAGTTAACAATGAGCAGTTCTTC. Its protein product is CASSIGGRGVNNEQFF.